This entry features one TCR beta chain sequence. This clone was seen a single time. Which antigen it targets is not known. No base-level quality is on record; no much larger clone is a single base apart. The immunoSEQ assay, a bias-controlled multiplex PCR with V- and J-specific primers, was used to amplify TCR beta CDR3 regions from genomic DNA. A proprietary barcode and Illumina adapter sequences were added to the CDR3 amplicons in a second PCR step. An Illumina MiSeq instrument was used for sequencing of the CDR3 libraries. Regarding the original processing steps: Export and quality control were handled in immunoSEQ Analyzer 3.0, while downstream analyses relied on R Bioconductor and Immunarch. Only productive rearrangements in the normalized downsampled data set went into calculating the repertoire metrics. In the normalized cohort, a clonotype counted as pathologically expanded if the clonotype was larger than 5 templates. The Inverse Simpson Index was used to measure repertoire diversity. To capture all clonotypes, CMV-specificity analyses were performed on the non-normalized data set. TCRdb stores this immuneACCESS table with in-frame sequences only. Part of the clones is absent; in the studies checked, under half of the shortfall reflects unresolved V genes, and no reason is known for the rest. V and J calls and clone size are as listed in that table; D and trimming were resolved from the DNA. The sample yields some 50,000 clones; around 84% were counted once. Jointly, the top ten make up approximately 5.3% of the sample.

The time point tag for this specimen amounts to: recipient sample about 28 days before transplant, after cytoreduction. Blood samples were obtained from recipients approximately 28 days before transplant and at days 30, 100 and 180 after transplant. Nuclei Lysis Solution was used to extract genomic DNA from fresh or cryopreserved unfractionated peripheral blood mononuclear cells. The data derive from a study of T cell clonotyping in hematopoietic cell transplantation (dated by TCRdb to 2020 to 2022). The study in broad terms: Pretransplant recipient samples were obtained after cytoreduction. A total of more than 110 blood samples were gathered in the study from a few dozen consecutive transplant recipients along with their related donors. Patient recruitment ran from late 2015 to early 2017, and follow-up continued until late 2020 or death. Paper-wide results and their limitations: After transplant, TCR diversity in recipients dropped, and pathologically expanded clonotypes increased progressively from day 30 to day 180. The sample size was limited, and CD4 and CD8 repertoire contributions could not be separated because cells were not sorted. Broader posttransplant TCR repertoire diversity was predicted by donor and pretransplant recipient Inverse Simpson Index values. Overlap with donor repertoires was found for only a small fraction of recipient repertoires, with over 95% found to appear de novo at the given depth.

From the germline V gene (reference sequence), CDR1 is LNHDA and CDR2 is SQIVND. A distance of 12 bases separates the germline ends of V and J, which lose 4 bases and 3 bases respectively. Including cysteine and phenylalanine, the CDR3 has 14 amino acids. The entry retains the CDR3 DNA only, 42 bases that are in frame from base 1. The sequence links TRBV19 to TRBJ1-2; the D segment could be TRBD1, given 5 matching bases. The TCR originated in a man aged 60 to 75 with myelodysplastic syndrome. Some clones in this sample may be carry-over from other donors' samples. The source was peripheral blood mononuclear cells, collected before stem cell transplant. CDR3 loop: CASSTPGADYGYTF. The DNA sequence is TGTGCCAGTAGTACGCCTGGGGCAGACTATGGCTACACCTTC.